The entry that follows covers one T cell receptor beta chain sequence. In germline, CDR1 is LGHNA, CDR2 YSLEER. Trimming took 3 bases from V and 0 from J, leaving 12 bases between them. This CDR3 spans 15 amino acids. Sequencing was performed with immunoSEQ multiplex PCR; in TCRdb, only in-frame clones are kept and a portion is missing. Of roughly 45,000 clones listed, roughly 80% are singletons. These data come from a study of blood T cell repertoires in COVID-19. The receptor comes from a human donor in a cohort sampled during active COVID-19. The rearrangement links TRBV4-3 to TRBJ2-7; D is possibly TRBD1 (5 bases). Sequences were obtained from peripheral blood. The CDR3 loop reads CASSHGQGFSYEQYF. The CDR3 DNA reads TGCGCCAGCAGCCACGGTCAGGGATTCTCCTACGAGCAGTACTTC.